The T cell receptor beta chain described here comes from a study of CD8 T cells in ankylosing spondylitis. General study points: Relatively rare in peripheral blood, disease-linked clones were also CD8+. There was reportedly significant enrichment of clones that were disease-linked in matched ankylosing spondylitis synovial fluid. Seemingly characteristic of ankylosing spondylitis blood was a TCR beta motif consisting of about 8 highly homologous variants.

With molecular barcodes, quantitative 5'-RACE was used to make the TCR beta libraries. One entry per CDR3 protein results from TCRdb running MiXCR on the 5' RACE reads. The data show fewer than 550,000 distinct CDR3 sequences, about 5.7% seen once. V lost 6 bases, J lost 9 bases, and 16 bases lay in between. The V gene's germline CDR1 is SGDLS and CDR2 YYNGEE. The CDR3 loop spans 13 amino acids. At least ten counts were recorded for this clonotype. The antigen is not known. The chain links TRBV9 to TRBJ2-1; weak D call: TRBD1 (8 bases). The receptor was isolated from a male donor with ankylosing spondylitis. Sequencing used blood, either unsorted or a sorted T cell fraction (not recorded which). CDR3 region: CASNRGGVGEQFF. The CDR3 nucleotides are TGTGCCAGCAACAGGGGGGGAGTGGGTGAGCAGTTCTTC.